Listed below are T cell receptor beta chains from one sample, sequenced in a study of response to subunit inactivated influenza vaccine. TCRdb reprocessed the RT-PCR reads via MiXCR and lists one record per CDR3 protein. The table has 500,000 to 550,000 distinct CDR3 sequences, approximately 7.8% seen once. The sequencing here drew on PBMCs from blood, taken roughly 24 months after vaccination. The receptor set was obtained from a man aged 50 to 69 who received an inactivated influenza vaccine. Each CDR3 is given with its conserved first and last residue. The order of the fields is V gene, D gene, clone size, J gene, CDR3 DNA, CDR3 protein. The D gene is left open where the match is weak. Clone size is not always given. Where it is, it says once, few, many or a class for expanded clones.

>TRBV20-1|TRBD1|many|TRBJ2-1
TGCAGTGCTCCTACCCGGGACAGAGACAATGAGCAGTTCTTC
CSAPTRDRDNEQFF
>TRBV3-1|NA|NA|TRBJ2-2
TGTGCCAGCAGCCAAGCGGCGGTCCGAGCCGGGGAGCTGTTTTTT
CASSQAAVRAGELFF
>TRBV18|TRBD1|many|TRBJ1-1
TGTGCCAGCTCACCGGCCGGACAGGGGACCTACCCTGAAGCTTTCTTT
CASSPAGQGTYPEAFF
>TRBV10-3|NA|many|TRBJ2-1
TGTGCCATCAGGGGGCTTGACAATGAGCAGTTCTTC
CAIRGLDNEQFF
>TRBV9|NA|few|TRBJ1-2
TGTGCCAGCAGTGTTGTGGACGCATGGGACTATGGCTACACCTTC
CASSVVDAWDYGYTF
>TRBV20-1|TRBD2|NA|TRBJ2-7
TGCAGTGCTCACTCGGGGGGTCAGAGCCCTCGCTACGAGCAGTACTTC
CSAHSGGQSPRYEQYF
>TRBV29-1|TRBD2|many|TRBJ2-3
TGCAGCGTTGATTCCAGCGGGAGGTCAGATACGCAGTATTTT
CSVDSSGRSDTQYF
>TRBV15|NA|many|TRBJ2-1
TGTGCCACCAGCAGACCCTCGGGAAGCTCCTACAATGAGCAGTTCTTC
CATSRPSGSSYNEQFF
>TRBV5-6|TRBD1|few|TRBJ2-5
TGTGCCAGCACCCCGCAGGGGGAGGAGACCCAGTACTTC
CASTPQGEETQYF
>TRBV20-1|NA|many|TRBJ2-1
TGCAGTGCTACCGAACCAGGTCGGGCCATTTATTCGTTCTTC
CSATEPGRAIYSFF
>TRBV7-9|NA|NA|TRBJ2-5
TGTGCCAGCAAACTAGCAGGATCAGAGACCCAGTACTTC
CASKLAGSETQYF
>TRBV5-1|TRBD1|few|TRBJ2-7
TGCGCCAGCAGCTTCAAAATCGGACAGGGTGGCGAGCAGTACTTC
CASSFKIGQGGEQYF
>TRBV11-2|NA|few|TRBJ2-5
TGTGCCAGCAGCGCCCTCGGGGATTCGCAAGAGACCCAGTACTTC
CASSALGDSQETQYF
>TRBV6-2/TRBV6-3|NA|many|TRBJ2-2
TGTGCCAGCAGTCGGCGAACAGAGTCGAACACCGGGGAGCTGTTTTTT
CASSRRTESNTGELFF
>TRBV29-1|TRBD2|NA|TRBJ2-3
TGCAGCGTAGCTGGAGCTAGCGGGGGGGCCGCAGATACGCAGTATTTT
CSVAGASGGAADTQYF
>TRBV15|NA|few|TRBJ2-7
TGTGCCACGGGGACATCTGGGTACGAGCAGTACTTC
CATGTSGYEQYF
>TRBV7-2|NA|few|TRBJ2-7
TGTGCCAGCAGCCCCGGGGTGGGGGGCCTCCTGATCTACGAGCAGTACTTC
CASSPGVGGLLIYEQYF
>TRBV12-3/TRBV12-4|TRBD2|few|TRBJ2-3
TGTGCCAGCAGTTTCCCCGGTAGCGGGGGGGCCATGAGCACAGATACGCAGTATTTT
CASSFPGSGGAMSTDTQYF
>TRBV7-2|TRBD1|few|TRBJ2-7
TGTGCCAGCAGCTTCCGGGACAGGGATTTCACCTACGAGCAGTACTTC
CASSFRDRDFTYEQYF
>TRBV12-3/TRBV12-4|TRBD1|many|TRBJ2-4
TGTGCCAGCAGTTTTATGGGACAGAAAGTAGCCAAAAACATTCAGTACTTC
CASSFMGQKVAKNIQYF
>TRBV4-3|NA|many|TRBJ2-7
TGCGCCAGCAGCCCAAACGCAGGGCAGGCATACTACGAGCAGTACTTC
CASSPNAGQAYYEQYF
>TRBV11-2|NA|many|TRBJ2-5
TGTGCCAGCAGCTCCCAGACCCGGCAAGAGACCCAGTACTTC
CASSSQTRQETQYF
>TRBV12-3/TRBV12-4|NA|many|TRBJ2-5
TGTGCCAGCAGCCAGACAAGAGAGACCCAGTACTTC
CASSQTRETQYF
>TRBV6-2/TRBV6-3|TRBD1|NA|TRBJ2-4
TGTGCCAGCAGTCGGGACAGGGGGAGTCTGGCCAAAAACATTCAGTACTTC
CASSRDRGSLAKNIQYF
>TRBV20-1|NA|many|TRBJ1-1
TGCAGTGCTAGGCCAGGACTTATGAACACTGAAGCTTTCTTT
CSARPGLMNTEAFF
>TRBV7-3|NA|NA|TRBJ2-1
TGTGCCAGCAGCTTAACGGAAAATGAGCAGTTCTTC
CASSLTENEQFF
>TRBV20-1|TRBD2|many|TRBJ2-1
TGCAGTGCTAGCGAGTTACTAGCGGGGTTCAATGAGCAGTTCTTC
CSASELLAGFNEQFF
>TRBV27|NA|few|TRBJ2-1
TGTGCCAGCAGACGACGGGGTATTTTATACAATGAGCAGTTCTTC
CASRRRGILYNEQFF
>TRBV5-1|TRBD2|few|TRBJ2-3
TGCGCCAGCAGCTTGGGGCCTAGCGGCTTGGGGGATACGCAGTATTTT
CASSLGPSGLGDTQYF
>TRBV5-1|NA|many|TRBJ2-2
TGCGCCAGCAGCTTGGCTTGGACAGACACCGGGGAGCTGTTTTTT
CASSLAWTDTGELFF
>TRBV7-9|TRBD1|many|TRBJ1-3
TGTGCCTTCAGAGGGGGCTCAGCTGGAAACACCATATATTTT
CAFRGGSAGNTIYF
>TRBV10-3|TRBD1|many|TRBJ1-1
TGTGCCATCACCTCAGGGACAGGGGACACTGAAGCTTTCTTT
CAITSGTGDTEAFF
>TRBV29-1|TRBD2|few|TRBJ2-7
TGCAGCGTTGAGGGGTCTAGCGGCCTTGGGGAGCAGTACTTC
CSVEGSSGLGEQYF
>TRBV5-1|NA|many|TRBJ2-2
TGCGCCAGCAGCGAGGTTGCAGGGGCTCTCACCGGGGAGCTGTTTTTT
CASSEVAGALTGELFF
>TRBV2|TRBD1|NA|TRBJ2-1
TGTGCCAGCAGTGAACAGGGGGATCTGTCCTACAATGAGCAGTTCTTC
CASSEQGDLSYNEQFF
>TRBV2|TRBD2|NA|TRBJ2-2
TGTGCCAGCAGCCGAAGCGGGAGGGCGCACACCGGGGAGCTGTTTTTT
CASSRSGRAHTGELFF
>TRBV29-1|NA|many|TRBJ2-7
TGCAGCGTTGCGGGTAGCGACTACGAGCAGTACTTC
CSVAGSDYEQYF
>TRBV20-1|TRBD1|many|TRBJ1-5
TGCAGCGTAGCTGCAGGGGGGAGCAATCAGCCCCAGCATTTT
CSVAAGGSNQPQHF
>TRBV3-1|TRBD1|NA|TRBJ2-1
TGTGCCAGCAGCCGGGACAGGGAGCAGTTCTTC
CASSRDREQFF
>TRBV12-3/TRBV12-4|NA|NA|TRBJ1-4
TGTGCCAGCAGTATCGGGGGTTCTAATGAAAAACTGTTTTTT
CASSIGGSNEKLFF
>TRBV11-2|NA|many|TRBJ1-2
TGTGCCAGCAGCTTACCGGCAGGGAGAGGCTACACCTTC
CASSLPAGRGYTF
>TRBV10-3|NA|many|TRBJ2-1
TGTGCCATCAGTGAGGGTGTTCAGCTCGATGAGCAGTTCTTC
CAISEGVQLDEQFF
>TRBV5-1|NA|many|TRBJ1-4
TGCGCCAGCAGCTTCAACACCTTCAGGAATGAAAAACTGTTTTTT
CASSFNTFRNEKLFF
>TRBV2|TRBD1|few|TRBJ2-7
TGTGCCAGCAGGAGGGACAGTTCCTACGAGCAGTACTTC
CASRRDSSYEQYF
>TRBV18|NA|NA|TRBJ1-2
TGTGCCAGCTCACCACAGACAGGTCGGTTAACATATGGCTACACCTTC
CASSPQTGRLTYGYTF
>TRBV28|TRBD1|NA|TRBJ2-3
TGTGCCAGCAGTCAGCACAGGGGCCTCTTGAACACAGATACGCAGTATTTT
CASSQHRGLLNTDTQYF
>TRBV12-3/TRBV12-4|TRBD1|NA|TRBJ1-1
TGTGCCAGCACCTTCAGGGGACAGGGGACAACTGAAGCTTTCTTT
CASTFRGQGTTEAFF
>TRBV5-1|NA|NA|TRBJ2-7
TGCGCCAGCAGCTTGGGGAATGGGTTCGAGCAGTACTTC
CASSLGNGFEQYF